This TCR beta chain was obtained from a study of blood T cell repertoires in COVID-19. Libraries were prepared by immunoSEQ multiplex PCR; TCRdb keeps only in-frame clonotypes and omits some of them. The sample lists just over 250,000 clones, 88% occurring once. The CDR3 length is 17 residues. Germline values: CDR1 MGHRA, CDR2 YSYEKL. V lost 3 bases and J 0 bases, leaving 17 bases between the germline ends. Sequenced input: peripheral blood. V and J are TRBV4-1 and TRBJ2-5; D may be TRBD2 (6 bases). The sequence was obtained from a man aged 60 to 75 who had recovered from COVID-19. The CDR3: CASSHLRDLPHQETQYF. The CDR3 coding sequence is TGCGCCAGCAGCCATCTCAGGGACTTGCCACACCAAGAGACCCAGTACTTC.